Sequencing of this TCR beta chain was carried out in a study of T cell repertoires in cytomegalovirus infection. The CDR3 spans 16 residues. The ends were cut back, 0 bases at V and 3 bases at J, with 14 bases in the middle. Germline V lookup: CDR1 MGHRA, CDR2 YSYEKL. TCRdb redid the calling of the reads with MiXCR, one entry per CDR3 protein. Of just over 150,000 distinct CDR3 sequences in the sample, roughly a quarter were seen once. Material: PBMCs. The source of this sequence is a human donor in good health (CMV status not recorded). Some clones in this sample may be carry-over from other donors' samples. The chain combines TRBV4-1 with TRBJ1-1, with D uncertain. DNA of the CDR3: TGCGCCAGCAGCCAAGATGTGGCAGGTTTTGACACTGAAGCTTTCTTT. This encodes CASSQDVAGFDTEAFF.